This entry lists 28 T cell receptor beta chains sequenced from one sample in a study of T cells after yellow fever vaccination (dated by TCRdb to between 2018 and 2020). The method was 5' RACE. Sequencing was carried out with an Illumina HiSeq 2500. Starting from the raw public reads, TCRdb applied fastp trimming at Q25, assembled clones with MiXCR and retained in-frame beta chains. Rows merge per CDR3 protein into single entries with the most common DNA and genes. The sample has 120,000 or so distinct CDR3 sequences on record, 7.2% of them singletons. The top ten clones comprise 2.7% of the sample. Explained via the paper, the treatment or condition label denotes: live attenuated yellow fever vaccine strain. This material consisted of CD4+ T cells sorted from PBMCs, taken about 41 days after the first yellow fever vaccination. These receptors all come from a man aged 18 to 29 who received the YFV17D yellow fever vaccine.

This clonotype has a count of ten or more. This sequence joins TRBV5-8 and TRBJ1-5; unclear D gene. Germline V gene sequence: CDR1 SGHTS, CDR2 YDEGEE. Trimming removed 2 bases at V and 0 bases at J, with 9 bases between. The CDR3 extends over 15 amino acids. In DNA form, the CDR3 reads TGTGCCAGCAGCTTCGAGGGCTATAGCAATCAGCCCCAGCATTTT. Its translation: CASSFEGYSNQPQHF.

This clonotype has a count of ten or more. The J gene is TRBJ1-1, the V gene TRBV7-9, with D possibly matching TRBD1 (6 bases). V dropped 5 bases and J dropped 1 base, with 11 bases sitting between them. Germline-derived CDR1 and CDR2 are SEHNR and FQNEAQ (reference sequence). This CDR3 is 14 amino acids long. CDR3 sequence reads: CASSEGTKNTEAFF. CDR3 sequence (DNA): TGTGCCAGCAGCGAAGGGACAAAGAACACTGAAGCTTTCTTT.

This clonotype was detected many times. The chain joins TRBV7-2 to TRBJ1-3; perhaps TRBD1 as D (5 bases). The V end lost 1 base, the J end lost 4 bases, and 11 bases lay between the germline ends. The CDR3 loop spans 15 amino acids. Germline values: CDR1 SGHTA, CDR2 FQGNSA. The CDR3 DNA reads TGTGCCAGCAGCTTAGAGGGGAATGCGGGAAACACCATATATTTT. Its translation is CASSLEGNAGNTIYF.

With regard to this clonotype: A read error is possible here, since a much larger clone lies one base away. This chain's CDR3 is CASSTRTGGRQYF. The CDR3 nucleotides are TGTGCCAGCAGTACCAGGACAGGAGGTAGGCAGTACTTC. V is TRBV12-3 or TRBV12-4 and J is TRBJ2-7, with 7 bases aligning to TRBD1. CDR3 length: 13 amino acids. Unmatched junction bases numbered 10, after V lost 5 bases and J lost 9 bases.

This clonotype was detected ten times or more. J is TRBJ2-2 and V is TRBV29-1; D might be TRBD2 (5 bases). Germline loops: CDR1 SQVTM, CDR2 ANQGSEA. The CDR3 runs 15 residues. V dropped 5 bases and J dropped 0 bases, with 13 bases sitting between them. The CDR3 spells CSVRSGLANTGELFF. Written as DNA, the CDR3 is TGCAGCGTTCGAAGCGGACTCGCGAACACCGGGGAGCTGTTTTTT.

This clonotype was seen a single time. The CDR3 bases are TGCGCCAGCAGCCAAGAAACAGGGGCTCAGCCCCAGCATTTT. Translated, it gives CASSQETGAQPQHF. V usage is TRBV4-1 and J usage is TRBJ1-5; TRBD1 matches 7 bases. Germline-derived CDR1 and CDR2 are MGHRA and YSYEKL. V shed 0 bases, J shed 6 bases, and the junction held 2 bases outside the gene matches. CDR3 length equals 14 residues.

This clonotype has ten or more counts. This rearrangement joins TRBV19 to TRBJ2-3, with 10 bases fitting TRBD1. This CDR3 region has 15 residues. The germline V gene encodes CDR1 LNHDA and CDR2 SQIVND (reference sequence). The junction had 6 bases not matched to a gene; V was cut back by 9 bases and J by 0 bases. The CDR3 DNA reads TGTGCCAGCCGGGACAGGGGTCCTAGCACAGATACGCAGTATTTT. It encodes CASRDRGPSTDTQYF.

This clonotype was counted once. A much larger clone is a single base away; this may be a read error. V usage is TRBV7-8 and J usage is TRBJ2-2; D possibly corresponds to TRBD2 (5 bases). CDR3 length: 15 residues. CDR1 is SGHVS and CDR2 is FQNEAQ in the germline V gene. The CDR3 DNA reads TGTGCCAGCAGCTTAGGCCTAGGTAGCACCGGGGAGCTGCTTTTT. It codes for CASSLGLGSTGELLF.

The J gene is TRBJ2-7, the V gene TRBV18; TRBD1 matches 8 bases. CDR3 size: 15 residues. After removal of 2 bases from V and 5 bases from J, the junction contained 8 bases not matched to a gene. The germline gives CDR1 KGHSH, CDR2 LQKENI. CDR3 amino acids: CASSPWPGGSDEQYF. The CDR3, as DNA: TGTGCCAGCTCACCATGGCCAGGGGGCTCGGACGAGCAGTACTTC.

This clonotype has at least ten counts. The genes are TRBV5-1 and TRBJ2-7; no clear D. V was shortened by 2 bases and J by 4 bases, with 13 bases between the two germline ends. In germline, CDR1 is SGHRS, CDR2 YFSETQ. The CDR3 sequence is 14 residues long. CDR3 sequence reads: CASSLGPVEYEQYF. DNA for the CDR3: TGCGCCAGCAGCTTAGGGCCCGTAGAGTACGAGCAGTACTTC.

Many counts were recorded for this clonotype. This chain uses TRBV9 with TRBJ2-6, with 10 bases lining up with TRBD1. This CDR3 is built from 18 residues. The germline gives CDR1 SGDLS, CDR2 YYNGEE. V shed 2 bases, J shed 4 bases, and the junction held 9 bases outside the gene matches. The CDR3 DNA is TGTGCCAGCAGCGTGGAACCGGGACAGGGGTACGGGGCCAACGTCCTGACTTTC. Protein product: CASSVEPGQGYGANVLTF.

Details on this clonotype: One base away lies a much larger clone, so this may be a sequencing read error. The V and J genes are TRBV2 and TRBJ2-4; possibly TRBD2 for D (5 bases). With 5 bases removed from V and 2 bases from J, the gap between germline ends came to 10 bases. The length of the CDR3 is 14 residues. Germline V gene sequence: CDR1 SNHLY, CDR2 FYNNEI. CDR3 in amino acids: CASSRDGTKNIQYF. CDR3 in DNA: TGTGCCAGCAGTCGCGACGGGACCAAAAACATTCAGTACTTC.

This clonotype has only a few counts. The chain has TRBV28 and TRBJ1-1; 8 positions agree with TRBD1. Unmatched junction bases numbered 12, after V lost 6 bases and J lost 0 bases. Germline-derived CDR1 and CDR2 are MDHEN and SYDVKM. This CDR3 region has 17 residues. CDR3 sequence: CASRSGGAGGMNTEAFF. CDR3 DNA sequence: TGTGCCAGCAGATCAGGGGGCGCCGGGGGCATGAACACTGAAGCTTTCTTT.

This clonotype was seen repeatedly, ten times or more. The chain combines TRBV6-2 or TRBV6-3 with TRBJ2-7, with D perhaps matching TRBD1 (6 bases). V lost 0 bases and J lost 6, with 15 bases in between. This CDR3 is 15 amino acids long. CDR1 and CDR2 (germline): MNHEY, SVGEGT. Written as DNA, the CDR3 is TGTGCCAGCAGTTACTCGATAACAGGGAGAGGCGAGCAGTACTTC. As protein: CASSYSITGRGEQYF.

The table lists this clonotype with a few counts. V and J are TRBV2 and TRBJ2-3, with D perhaps matching TRBD2 (6 bases). The germline V gene encodes CDR1 SNHLY and CDR2 FYNNEI. V lost 11 bases, J lost 1 base, and 13 bases lay in between. CDR3 length: 13 residues. The CDR3 is CAGTPGGTDTQYF. In nucleotides, the CDR3 is TGTGCCGGCACTCCGGGAGGCACAGATACGCAGTATTTT.

This clonotype was found many times. The chain couples TRBV10-3 to TRBJ2-3; 11 nucleotides align to TRBD1. Germline trimming cut 4 bases from V and 2 bases from J; bases unmatched to any gene: 2. The CDR3 consists of 15 residues. Germline assignment: CDR1 ENHRY and CDR2 SYGVKD. CDR3 sequence (DNA): TGTGCCATCAGTGCGGACAGGGGGCCCACAGATACGCAGTATTTT. Protein sequence: CAISADRGPTDTQYF.

In its sample, this clonotype was seen many times. This chain joins TRBV12-3 or TRBV12-4 and TRBJ1-5; D is perhaps TRBD1 (5 bases). Trimming shortened V by 5 bases and J by 0 bases, and 11 bases separated the two germline ends. This CDR3 contains 15 residues. As DNA, the CDR3 is TGTGCCAGCAGTACCCGGACACTTAGCAATCAGCCCCAGCATTTT. This codes for CASSTRTLSNQPQHF.

Many counts were recorded for this clonotype. The V gene is TRBV20-1, the J gene TRBJ1-1; TRBD1 is a possible D gene (6 bases). The germline V gene encodes CDR1 DFQATT and CDR2 SNEGSKA (reference sequence). The CDR3 loop spans 11 amino acids. V was shortened by 1 base and J by 13 bases, with 13 bases between the two germline ends. The CDR3 sequence is CSARATGYGFF. CDR3 DNA sequence: TGCAGTGCTAGAGCGACAGGCTACGGTTTCTTT.

This clonotype was recorded many times. The rearrangement joins TRBV18 to TRBJ2-7; 7 nucleotides line up with TRBD1. The CDR3 is 14 residues long. Germline CDR1 is KGHSH and CDR2 is LQKENI. J lost 5 bases, V lost 3 bases, and 7 bases had no gene match. This CDR3 is CASSPRQGTDEQYV. The CDR3 DNA sequence: TGTGCCAGCTCACCCCGACAGGGAACGGACGAGCAGTACGTC.

J is TRBJ2-7 and V is TRBV20-1, with 11 bases fitting TRBD2. Germline values: CDR1 DFQATT, CDR2 SNEGSKA (reference sequence). Trimming cost V 0 bases and J 2 bases; bases outside gene matches: 9. This CDR3 contains 17 residues. The CDR3 spells CSARDASGGPRPYEQYV. Written as DNA, the CDR3 is TGCAGTGCTAGAGATGCTAGCGGGGGGCCCCGTCCCTACGAGCAGTACGTC.

This clonotype was observed many times. The chain carries TRBV19 and TRBJ1-5; tentatively, D is TRBD1 (5 bases). CDR3 length: 15 residues. Between the trimmed V and J ends, which lost 6 bases and 5 bases, there was a span of 17 bases. Germline CDR1 LNHDA, CDR2 SQIVND (reference sequence). CDR3 sequence reads: CASSGTYPSYQPQHF. In DNA form, the CDR3 reads TGTGCCAGTAGCGGGACGTACCCCTCTTATCAGCCCCAGCATTTT.

This clonotype has a count of ten or more. The chain recombines TRBV7-3 with TRBJ2-3; 9 nucleotides line up with TRBD2. The germline CDR1 and CDR2 sequences are SGHTA and FQGTGA. After removal of 5 bases from V and 2 bases from J, the junction contained 8 bases not matched to a gene. CDR3 length: 16 residues. CDR3 nucleotide sequence: TGTGCCAGCAGCCCCGGGCTAGCGGGGCTCACAGATACGCAGTATTTT. Translated: CASSPGLAGLTDTQYF.

At least ten counts were recorded for this clonotype. The chain links TRBV6-4 to TRBJ2-1; 7 bases are a match to TRBD1. This CDR3 contains 12 residues. Germline V gives CDR1 MRHNA, CDR2 SNTAGT. V trimming: 6 bases; J trimming: 8 bases; junction bases outside the gene matches: 4. The CDR3 here is CASSNRGDEQFF. CDR3 DNA sequence: TGTGCCAGCAGCAACAGGGGAGATGAGCAGTTCTTC.

Ten or more counts support this clonotype. V usage is TRBV27 and J usage is TRBJ2-7; the D gene is possibly TRBD2 (6 bases). V was trimmed by 1 base and J by 3 bases, leaving 16 bases between them. The CDR3 totals 16 residues. Germline V lookup: CDR1 MNHEY, CDR2 SMNVEV (reference sequence). For the CDR3, the DNA is TGTGCCAGCAGTTTATGGGAGGACCGAATCCTCTACGAGCAGTACTTC. Its translation is CASSLWEDRILYEQYF.

The rearrangement joins TRBV10-3 to TRBJ2-1, with no clear D. Germline V CDR1 and CDR2: ENHRY, SYGVKD. This CDR3 contains 14 residues. Trimming removed 0 bases from V and 4 bases from J, with 7 bases in between. For the CDR3, the DNA is TGTGCCATCAGTGAGTCAGGCGGTTACAATGAGCAGTTCTTC. Translation gives CAISESGGYNEQFF.

At least ten counts were recorded for this clonotype. This chain joins TRBV6-2 or TRBV6-3 and TRBJ2-5, with 7 nucleotides matching TRBD1. The CDR3 extends over 13 amino acids. CDR1 and CDR2 (germline): MNHEY, SVGEGT. The J segment lost 5 bases and the V segment lost 6 bases, leaving 6 bases of the junction unmatched. The DNA of the CDR3 is TGTGCCAGCAGCACCCAGGGGGTGGAGACCCAGTACTTC. Translating it yields CASSTQGVETQYF.

This clonotype appeared many times. The chain has TRBV7-6 and TRBJ2-2, with D possibly being TRBD2 (6 bases). Trimming shortened V by 7 bases and J by 6 bases, and 21 bases separated the two germline ends. The CDR3 totals 16 residues. Germline assignment: CDR1 SGHVS and CDR2 FNYEAQ. CDR3 sequence (DNA): TGTGCCAGCACTTCTCTATGGGGAGGCAGATCCGGGGAGCTGTTTTTT. Protein product: CASTSLWGGRSGELFF. Full variable domain (missing parts from reference TRBV7-6 and TRBJ2-2): GAGVSQSPRYKVTKRGQDVALRCDPISGHVSLYWYRQALGQGPEFLTYFNYEAQQDKSGLPNDRFSAERPEGSISTLTIQRTEQRDSAMYRCASTSLWGGRSGELFFGEGSRLTVL.

This clonotype was detected many times. The genes are TRBV11-2 and TRBJ2-5; 9 positions agree with TRBD2. This CDR3 has 18 residues. V lost 5 bases, J lost 1 base, and 14 bases stayed unmatched. CDR1 is SGHAT, CDR2 FQNNGV, per germline. The CDR3 bases are TGTGCCAGCAGCCCCCGATCAAGCGGGGGGCCTTTCCAAGAGACCCAGTACTTC. Protein product: CASSPRSSGGPFQETQYF.